This T cell receptor beta chain was found in a study of OX40 agonist ivuxolimab in advanced cancers. The germline V gene encodes CDR1 MDHEN and CDR2 SYDVKM. The CDR3 consists of 15 residues. V shed 6 bases and J 4 bases; nucleotides not matched to a gene: 6. The repertoire was sequenced with immunoSEQ multiplex PCR; TCRdb's copy has only in-frame clones and lacks some. Counted here are about 38,000 clones, about 72% occurring once; the ten biggest clones make up roughly a fifth. Source: CD4+ or CD8+ T cells sorted from blood, taken in a trial of the OX40 agonist ivuxolimab. The rearrangement joins TRBV28 to TRBJ2-3; 11 nucleotides line up with TRBD1. The receptor's source is an adult with an advanced solid tumor such as melanoma, head and neck, liver or kidney cancer. The chain's CDR3 is CASSWDRGDPDTQYF. CDR3 DNA sequence: TGTGCCAGCAGCTGGGACAGGGGGGATCCAGATACGCAGTATTTT.